This TCR beta chain emerged from a study of blood T cell repertoires in COVID-19. Across the whole study: The origin of the acute and convalescent COVID-19 samples was the United States, Italy and Spain. T cells, B-cell-depleted T cells, or PBMCs provided the cDNA or gDNA that served as material.

Under the authors' procedure: It was from reference gene primer amplification that nucleated cell counts were estimated. TCRdb's copy holds only in-frame clones and misses some; the assay was immunoSEQ multiplex PCR. The V and J calls and clone size come from that table; D and trimming were worked out from the DNA. The table has 150,000 to 200,000 clones, 86% seen once. In Seattle, patients joined the study during active infection and were tracked longitudinally. Specimen: peripheral blood. This receptor was taken from a woman aged 55-69 years with COVID-19, enrolled during active disease.

The CDR3 coding sequence is TGTGCCAGCAGGGCGACAGGGGGCAATCAGCCCCAGCATTTT. This translates into CASRATGGNQPQHF. The J gene is TRBJ1-5, the V gene TRBV25-1; TRBD1 aligns across 8 bases. This CDR3 has 14 amino acids. V dropped 6 bases and J dropped 2; count of bases not matched to a gene: 3. CDR1 and CDR2 from the germline V gene are MGHDK and SYGVNS.